The 24 T cell receptor beta chains listed next were all sequenced from one sample in a study of cytomegalovirus exposure and HLA in healthy donors. In the PCR, 60 Vbeta and 13 Jbeta primers were used. Data came from immunoSEQ multiplex PCR; TCRdb stores just in-frame clones and leaves some out. Of roughly 99,000 clones listed, approximately 81% are singletons. Specimen: PBMCs. The receptors were sampled from a male donor in good health and CMV-seropositive.

The chain combines TRBV7-2 with TRBJ1-6; D is undetermined. CDR3 length: 15 amino acids. Per the germline V gene, CDR1 is SGHTA and CDR2 is FQGNSA. Trimming took off 5 bases at V and 9 bases at J, with 17 bases between the two ends. The CDR3 region has the DNA TGTGCCAGCAGCCCGACGACCAGCGGTGGTTCACCCCTCCACTTT. Translation: CASSPTTSGGSPLHF.

This clone was detected once. The chain joins TRBV18 to TRBJ2-7; TRBD1 agrees at 8 bases. Unmatched junction bases numbered 12, after V lost 3 bases and J lost 2 bases. The germline CDR1 and CDR2 sequences are KGHSH and LQKENI. CDR3 size: 17 residues. Written as DNA, the CDR3 is TGTGCCAGCTCACCCATACACCTACAGGGGGTGACCTACGAGCAGTACTTC. Protein product: CASSPIHLQGVTYEQYF. Combining the CDR3 with reference TRBV18 and TRBJ2-7 gives the whole variable domain NAGVMQNPRHLVRRRGQEARLRCSPMKGHSHVYWYRQLPEEGLKFMVYLQKENIIDESGMPKERFSAEFPKEGPSILRIQQVVRGDSAAYFCASSPIHLQGVTYEQYFGPGTRLTVT.

This clone was seen once. The chain uses TRBV29-1 and TRBJ1-2; D is undetermined. The germline V gene has CDR1 SQVTM and CDR2 ANQGSEA. Trimming took 3 bases from V and 2 from J, leaving 7 bases between them. The CDR3 extends over 12 amino acids. The CDR3 spells CSVDSVNYGYTF. The CDR3 nucleotides read TGCAGCGTTGATTCGGTGAACTATGGCTACACCTTC. The variable domain in full, with the rest retrieved from reference TRBV29-1 and TRBJ1-2, is SAVISQKPSRDICQRGTSLTIQCQVDSQVTMMFWYRQQPGQSLTLIATANQGSEATYESGFVIDKFPISRPNLTFSTLTVSNMSPEDSSIYLCSVDSVNYGYTFGSGTRLTVV.

This clone was detected a few times. The chain carries TRBV7-9 and TRBJ1-1; D may be TRBD1 (5 bases). The germline V and J ends were trimmed by 5 bases and 3 bases, with 7 bases remaining between them. The CDR3 loop spans 12 amino acids. The V gene's germline CDR1 is SEHNR and CDR2 FQNEAQ (reference sequence). CDR3 nucleotide sequence: TGTGCCAGCAGCGGGGGGGACACTGAAGCTTTCTTT. This sequence encodes CASSGGDTEAFF.

V and J are TRBV5-1 and TRBJ2-7, with 10 bases that match TRBD1. The ends lost 4 bases at V and 3 bases at J; junction bases unmatched: 10. The CDR3 consists of 16 residues. CDR1 and CDR2 from the germline V gene are SGHRS and YFSETQ. CDR3 amino acids: CASSPGGGQGNYEQYF. DNA of the CDR3: TGCGCCAGCAGCCCTGGAGGGGGACAGGGGAACTACGAGCAGTACTTC. The full variable domain, rest sourced from reference TRBV5-1 and TRBJ2-7, is KAGVTQTPRYLIKTRGQQVTLSCSPISGHRSVSWYQQTPGQGLQFLFEYFSETQRNKGNFPGRFSGRQFSNSRSEMNVSTLELGDSALYLCASSPGGGQGNYEQYFGPGTRLTVT.

Relative to its sample, this clone is medium-sized. The chain carries TRBV4-1 and TRBJ2-1; 11 positions match TRBD2. J was trimmed by 5 bases and V by 1 base; bases with no gene match: 1. The length of the CDR3 is 15 residues. Germline V CDR1 and CDR2: MGHRA, YSYEKL. The DNA of the CDR3 is TGCGCCAGCAGCCAAGGACTAGCGGGGAACAATGAGCAGTTCTTC. It codes for CASSQGLAGNNEQFF.

This chain joins TRBV9 and TRBJ1-6, with D possibly TRBD1 on 5 matching bases. Germline CDR1 is SGDLS and CDR2 is YYNGEE. The CDR3 loop spans 15 amino acids. Between the trimmed V and J ends, which lost 4 bases and 7 bases, there was a span of 15 bases. CDR3 sequence: CASSQEKGRNSPLHF. Written as DNA, the CDR3 is TGTGCCAGCAGCCAAGAGAAGGGGCGGAATTCACCCCTCCACTTT. Together with reference TRBV9 and TRBJ1-6, the CDR3 gives the full variable domain: DSGVTQTPKHLITATGQRVTLRCSPRSGDLSVYWYQQSLDQGLQFLIQYYNGEERAKGNILERFSAQQFPDLHSELNLSSLELGDSALYFCASSQEKGRNSPLHFGNGTRLTVT.

This sequence joins TRBV19 and TRBJ2-7; tentatively, D is TRBD1 (6 bases). The CDR3 sequence is 16 residues long. Germline V gene sequence: CDR1 LNHDA, CDR2 SQIVND (reference sequence). V gave up 1 base and J gave up 3 bases, with 16 bases separating them. CDR3 residues: CASSIGGRGKLYEQYF. In DNA, the CDR3 is TGTGCCAGTAGTATAGGTGGCAGGGGAAAACTCTACGAGCAGTACTTC.

This sequence joins TRBV19 and TRBJ2-1, with 10 positions matching TRBD2. V lost 5 bases to trimming and J lost 7 bases; unmatched junction nucleotides: 5. The CDR3 is 14 residues long. The germline CDR1 and CDR2 sequences are LNHDA and SQIVND (reference sequence). The CDR3 DNA reads as TGTGCCAGTAGTCCGACTAGCGGGTGGAATGAGCAGTTCTTC. Translated: CASSPTSGWNEQFF.

In DNA, the CDR3 is TGCGCCAGCAGCCATGGAGGGACTTACCGCTCCTACGAGCAGTACTTC. Its protein is CASSHGGTYRSYEQYF. The chain carries TRBV4-1 and TRBJ2-7; TRBD2 might be the D (6 bases). This CDR3 is built from 16 residues. The germline gives CDR1 MGHRA, CDR2 YSYEKL. Deletions cut 3 bases from V and 0 bases from J, with 15 bases between.

V is TRBV6-5 and J is TRBJ1-1, with D unclear. V lost 5 bases, J lost 4 bases, and 11 bases lay in between. Germline V gene sequence: CDR1 MNHEY, CDR2 SVGAGI. This CDR3 has 13 amino acids. The DNA for the CDR3 is TGTGCCAGCAGTCAGACCCGCGGCACTGAAGCTTTCTTT. Translation: CASSQTRGTEAFF.

The chain employs TRBV4-1 and TRBJ1-4, with 7 bases fitting TRBD1. The CDR3 sequence is 14 residues long. The germline CDR1 and CDR2 sequences are MGHRA and YSYEKL. Trimming took 4 bases from V and 3 from J; bases not matched to a gene: 2. The CDR3 DNA sequence: TGCGCCAGCAGCCTTGGACAGGCTAATGAAAAACTGTTTTTT. Translation gives CASSLGQANEKLFF.

The rearrangement links TRBV10-2 to TRBJ2-7; 11 bases align to TRBD2. The CDR3 extends over 15 amino acids. Germline V CDR1 and CDR2: WSHSY, SAAADI. Trimming took 2 bases from V and 3 from J; bases not matched to a gene: 3. CDR3 DNA: TGCGCCAGCAGTGAGCCGACTAGCGGGGTCTACGAGCAGTACTTC. Translation: CASSEPTSGVYEQYF.

This clone has only one observation. This rearrangement joins TRBV7-2 to TRBJ2-7; 7 nucleotides agree with TRBD1. With V trimmed by 5 bases and J by 5 bases, 6 bases remained unmatched. The CDR3 extends over 13 amino acids. Germline values: CDR1 SGHTA, CDR2 FQGNSA. The CDR3 spells CASSHSTGDEQYF. The CDR3 DNA is TGTGCCAGCAGCCATTCTACAGGGGACGAGCAGTACTTC.

The sample holds a few counts of this clone. The chain combines TRBV10-3 with TRBJ1-1; TRBD1 agrees at 9 bases. The CDR3 is 14 residues long. After removal of 6 bases from V and 6 bases from J, the junction contained 8 bases not matched to a gene. Germline CDR1 is ENHRY and CDR2 is SYGVKD. The CDR3 sequence: CAIRDRGFGAEAFF. CDR3 DNA: TGTGCCATCAGGGACAGGGGTTTCGGGGCTGAAGCTTTCTTT.

The chain is built from TRBV6-5 and TRBJ2-7; a possible D gene is TRBD2 (7 bases). Per the germline V gene, CDR1 is MNHEY and CDR2 is SVGAGI. V was pared by 6 bases and J by 3 bases, with 15 bases between. The CDR3 spans 14 residues. CDR3 in amino acids: CASSGGLGDYEQYF. CDR3 bases: TGTGCCAGCAGCGGGGGGCTGGGGGACTACGAGCAGTACTTC.

The gene calls are TRBV11-2 and TRBJ2-1; D is unclear. Trimming left V 6 bases short and J 9 bases short, with 12 bases between. In germline, CDR1 is SGHAT, CDR2 FQNNGV. The CDR3 is 12 amino acids. In nucleotides, the CDR3 is TGTGCCAGCAGAATATCGGTCGGTGAGCAGTTCTTC. It encodes CASRISVGEQFF. The whole variable domain, remainder taken from reference TRBV11-2 and TRBJ2-1, is EAGVAQSPRYKIIEKRQSVAFWCNPISGHATLYWYQQILGQGPKLLIQFQNNGVVDDSQLPKDRFSAERLKGVDSTLKIQPAKLEDSAVYLCASRISVGEQFFGPGTRLTVL.

This chain links TRBV6-1 with TRBJ1-5; no clear D. The CDR3 has 12 amino acids. The V gene lost 2 bases and the J gene lost 9 bases, with 8 bases spanning the gap. The germline CDR1 and CDR2 sequences are MNHNS and SASEGT. CDR3 in DNA: TGTGCCAGCAGTGAACCCTACCGGCCCCAGCATTTT. Encoded protein: CASSEPYRPQHF.

CDR3 region: CSVRQGANTGELFF. The CDR3 coding sequence is TGCAGCGTGCGACAGGGGGCGAACACCGGGGAGCTGTTTTTT. The chain combines TRBV29-1 with TRBJ2-2, with 9 bases fitting TRBD1. There are 14 residues in the CDR3. Unmatched junction bases numbered 2, after V lost 6 bases and J lost 0 bases. The germline gives CDR1 SQVTM, CDR2 ANQGSEA.

The chain is built from TRBV2 and TRBJ2-5; 7 bases fit TRBD1. Germline assignment: CDR1 SNHLY and CDR2 FYNNEI. Germline trimming cut 4 bases from V and 4 bases from J; bases unmatched to any gene: 9. CDR3 length: 15 residues. The CDR3 sequence is CASSADRASTETQYF. The DNA for the CDR3 is TGTGCCAGCAGTGCAGACAGGGCTTCTACAGAGACCCAGTACTTC. Drawing the rest from reference TRBV2 and TRBJ2-5, the complete variable domain is EPEVTQTPSHQVTQMGQEVILRCVPISNHLYFYWYRQILGQKVEFLVSFYNNEISEKSEIFDDQFSVERPDGSNFTLKIRSTKLEDSAMYFCASSADRASTETQYFGPGTRLLVL.

The CDR3 bases are TGTGCCAGCAGCCCCCGTGGGGGCGGCGGCTCTGGCTACACCTTC. Translating it yields CASSPRGGGGSGYTF. The rearrangement joins TRBV2 to TRBJ1-2, with D perhaps matching TRBD1 (6 bases). V was shortened by 6 bases and J by 7 bases, with 21 bases between the two germline ends. CDR3 size: 15 residues. Germline V gene data show CDR1 as SNHLY and CDR2 as FYNNEI.

The J gene is TRBJ2-7, the V gene TRBV19; 8 bases line up with TRBD1. V shed 2 bases and J 2 bases; nucleotides not matched to a gene: 2. Germline CDR1 LNHDA, CDR2 SQIVND (reference sequence). This CDR3 comprises 14 residues. CDR3 DNA: TGTGCCAGTAGTATAACGGGACAGGCCTACGAGCAGTACTTC. As protein: CASSITGQAYEQYF.

The rearrangement uses TRBV19 and TRBJ2-5; 11 bases map to TRBD2. Trimming removed 5 bases from V and 6 bases from J; junction bases left unmatched: 8. The CDR3 loop spans 15 amino acids. CDR1 and CDR2 from the germline V gene are LNHDA and SQIVND (reference sequence). CDR3 coding DNA: TGTGCCAGTAGTGGGGCGGGACTAGCGGAACAGACCCAGTACTTC. Translating gives CASSGAGLAEQTQYF.

This clone was detected once. The chain links TRBV7-9 to TRBJ2-5; 8 bases agree with TRBD1. Germline CDR1 and CDR2: SEHNR and FQNEAQ (reference sequence). The V and J ends lost 8 bases and 2 bases, in that order; junction bases with no gene match: 10. The CDR3 extends over 15 amino acids. Written as DNA, the CDR3 is TGTGCCAGCGCCCTCTATGGGACAGGACAAGAGACCCAGTACTTC. Its translation: CASALYGTGQETQYF.